These 25 T cell receptor beta chains were all obtained from the same sample, sequenced in a study of spatial heterogeneity in lung cancer. Antigens of these TCRs are unknown. Points from the study as a whole: The study found that expanded intratumoral alpha and beta TCR counts tracked tumor mutation counts.

Stated time point: sample taken at primary tumor resection. From the 5' RACE reads, TCRdb called clonotypes with MiXCR, one entry per CDR3 protein. Seen here are about 16,000 distinct CDR3 sequences, approximately 6.8% observed once, and the top ten hold 15% to 20%. The source material was lung tumor tissue, sampled at surgery. The receptors come from a female donor with early-stage non-small cell lung cancer.

This clonotype was counted many times. This beta chain is off target for a library built for alpha chains, so its abundance means little. V is TRBV6-5 and J is TRBJ2-1, with TRBD2 matching 9 bases. This CDR3 contains 17 residues. CDR1 MNHEY and CDR2 SVGAGI come from the germline V gene. With 2 bases clipped from V and 6 bases from J, the junction kept 11 bases outside the gene matches. The CDR3 region has the DNA TGTGCCAGCAGTTACGACCTAGAGCGGGGGGTGTCCAATGAGCAGTTCTTC. Translating it yields CASSYDLERGVSNEQFF.

This clonotype has at least ten counts. Found in a library prepared for alpha chains, this beta chain is an off-target read, and its abundance has little meaning. The V gene is TRBV4-2, the J gene TRBJ2-5; possible D gene TRBD2, 6 bases. CDR3 length: 12 residues. Germline assignment: CDR1 LGHNA and CDR2 YNFKEQ. V gave up 0 bases and J gave up 13 bases, with 12 bases separating them. The CDR3 nucleotides are TGTGCCAGCAGCCAAGATGTGGGGGGTTTGTACTTC. It codes for CASSQDVGGLYF.

About this clonotype: Within a library made for alpha chains, this beta chain is off target, and its count is uninformative. The V and J genes are TRBV12-3 or TRBV12-4 and TRBJ1-6; D not resolved. The CDR3 totals 14 residues. V was trimmed by 5 bases and J by 7 bases, leaving 12 bases between them. The chain's CDR3 is CASSLELANSPLHF. The CDR3 region has the DNA TGTGCCAGCAGTCTGGAACTCGCCAATTCACCCCTCCACTTT.

This clonotype was seen more than once but under ten times. This beta chain turned up in a library designed for alpha chains; as an off-target read, its abundance says little. The V call is TRBV7-3, the J call TRBJ2-5, with a possible D match to TRBD2 (6 bases). CDR3 length equals 15 residues. Germline assignment: CDR1 SGHTA and CDR2 FQGTGA. V shed 5 bases and J shed 0 bases, with 13 bases lying between them. The DNA for the CDR3 is TGTGCCAGCAGCCCGGGGGACGGCTACCAAGAGACCCAGTACTTC. Protein sequence: CASSPGDGYQETQYF.

This clonotype was counted many times. In a library made to pick up alpha chains, this beta chain is a stray read with a size that means little. V gene TRBV12-3 or TRBV12-4 combines with J gene TRBJ1-1; 7 nucleotides match TRBD1. This CDR3 has 15 residues. The junction had 9 bases not matched to a gene; V was cut back by 3 bases and J by 5 bases. DNA for the CDR3: TGTGCCAGCAGTTTGAACCCCAGGGGGAGGACTGAAGCTTTCTTT. Translation gives CASSLNPRGRTEAFF.

Relative to its sample, this clonotype is medium-sized. This beta chain is a stray sequence in a library constructed for alpha chains; its clone size is not meaningful. This chain joins TRBV5-6 and TRBJ1-2; 7 bases fit TRBD1. After removal of 4 bases from V and 2 bases from J, the junction contained 8 bases not matched to a gene. Per germline, CDR1 SGHDT and CDR2 YYEEEE. The CDR3 runs 15 residues. CDR3: CASSLGDSRNYGYTF. The CDR3 DNA follows: TGTGCCAGCAGCCTGGGGGACAGTAGGAACTATGGCTACACCTTC.

This clonotype has at least ten counts. This beta chain turned up in a library designed for alpha chains; as an off-target read, its abundance says little. This chain uses TRBV12-3 or TRBV12-4 with TRBJ2-5; TRBD2 matches 7 bases. J lost 7 bases, V lost 6 bases, and 11 bases had no gene match. This CDR3 region has 14 residues. In DNA, the CDR3 is TGTGCCAGCAGCCCCGGGGGGTCGGCGGGGACCCAGTACTTC. Encoded protein: CASSPGGSAGTQYF.

This clonotype was recorded many times. Little can be read into the size of this beta chain, an off-target read in a library designed for alpha chains. This rearrangement joins TRBV9 to TRBJ1-3; D call uncertain. The length of the CDR3 is 13 residues. Trimming took off 5 bases at V and 3 bases at J, with 9 bases between the two ends. CDR1 is SGDLS, CDR2 YYNGEE, per germline. CDR3 in amino acids: CASSYGDGNTIYF. The CDR3, as DNA: TGTGCCAGCAGTTACGGGGATGGAAACACCATATATTTT.

This clonotype was seen at least ten times. A library made for alpha chains picked up this beta chain off target, so its size means little. CDR3 DNA: TGCGCCAGCAGCTATGCCTCAGGGGCCACTGAAGCTTTCTTT. It codes for CASSYASGATEAFF. The V gene is TRBV5-1, the J gene TRBJ1-1; D may be TRBD1 (6 bases). The germline V gene encodes CDR1 SGHRS and CDR2 YFSETQ. Trimming cost V 3 bases and J 4 bases, with 13 bases left between them. This CDR3 comprises 14 residues.

This clonotype appeared many times. This beta chain is a stray read from a library made for alpha chains; its abundance is not meaningful. The CDR3 sequence: CAILLLLPGGAYGYTF. The CDR3 DNA is TGTGCCATCCTATTACTACTACCAGGGGGCGCCTATGGCTACACCTTC. This chain uses TRBV10-3 with TRBJ1-2; TRBD1 agrees at 8 bases. CDR1 is ENHRY, CDR2 SYGVKD, per germline. The CDR3 is 16 residues long. Germline trimming cut 8 bases from V and 4 bases from J; bases unmatched to any gene: 15.

In this sample, this clonotype turned up a few times. This beta chain was picked up by a library intended for alpha chains and is off target, so its count carries little meaning. The chain recombines TRBV18 with TRBJ2-7, with TRBD1 as a possible D gene (5 bases). The V and J ends lost 0 bases and 5 bases respectively, with 8 bases between them. Per germline, CDR1 KGHSH and CDR2 LQKENI. The CDR3 is 13 residues long. The CDR3 bases are TGTGCCAGCTCACCACCTCAGGGCCACGAGCAGTACTTC. As protein: CASSPPQGHEQYF. Full variable domain (missing parts from reference TRBV18 and TRBJ2-7): NAGVMQNPRHLVRRRGQEARLRCSPMKGHSHVYWYRQLPEEGLKFMVYLQKENIIDESGMPKERFSAEFPKEGPSILRIQQVVRGDSAAYFCASSPPQGHEQYFGPGTRLTVT.

This clonotype was seen ten or more times. This beta chain is an off-target read within a library intended for alpha chains, so its frequency means little. The chain is built from TRBV7-9 and TRBJ1-2; 7 bases map to TRBD1. The germline V gene has CDR1 SEHNR and CDR2 FQNEAQ (reference sequence). The CDR3 totals 13 residues. Losses at the gene ends were 5 bases for V and 2 bases for J; bases not matched to a gene: 2. CDR3 coding DNA: TGTGCCAGCAGCACGGGACAGAACTATGGCTACACCTTC. Amino acid sequence: CASSTGQNYGYTF.

This clonotype appeared many times. This beta chain appears as a stray read in a library generated for alpha chains; its size is not informative. J is TRBJ1-1 and V is TRBV30, with 8 bases matching TRBD1. The CDR3 spans 15 residues. Germline V lookup: CDR1 GTSNPN, CDR2 SVGIG (reference sequence). The trim removed 6 bases at V and 6 bases at J, leaving 15 bases unmatched. CDR3 amino acids: CACLRGLSLAAEAFF. The CDR3 DNA reads TGTGCCTGCCTCAGGGGGCTGTCTCTCGCCGCTGAAGCTTTCTTT.

This clonotype has at least ten counts. This beta chain is a stray sequence in a library constructed for alpha chains; its clone size is not meaningful. The gene calls are TRBV20-1 and TRBJ1-1; the D gene is possibly TRBD1 (5 bases). CDR1 and CDR2 from the germline V gene are DFQATT and SNEGSKA (reference sequence). Deletions cut 4 bases from V and 3 bases from J, with 9 bases between. The CDR3 is 12 amino acids. This chain's CDR3 is CSATQGDTEAFF. CDR3 nucleotides: TGCAGTGCTACTCAGGGAGACACTGAAGCTTTCTTT.

This clonotype was seen ten or more times. Little can be read into the size of this beta chain, an off-target read in a library designed for alpha chains. The chain employs TRBV20-1 and TRBJ2-5; 11 nucleotides line up with TRBD2. CDR1 DFQATT and CDR2 SNEGSKA come from the germline V gene (reference sequence). V lost 5 bases, J lost 2 bases, and 4 bases stayed unmatched. This CDR3 is 14 amino acids long. CDR3 protein: CSAPTSGVQETQYF. CDR3 bases: TGCAGTGCTCCGACTAGCGGGGTTCAAGAGACCCAGTACTTC.

This clonotype was recorded at least ten times. The library was designed around alpha chains, so this beta chain is a stray read whose abundance carries little weight. CDR3 DNA sequence: TGTGCCAGCTCTTACAGGGGGGATGGAGAGACCCAGTACTTC. It codes for CASSYRGDGETQYF. The chain links TRBV18 to TRBJ2-5; 8 bases match TRBD1. CDR1 and CDR2 from the germline V gene are KGHSH and LQKENI. Trimming at V came to 6 bases and at J to 4 bases, leaving 7 bases not matched to a gene. This CDR3 region has 14 residues.

This clonotype is judged medium-sized. This beta chain lies outside the target of a library built for alpha chains; its clone size means little. The chain joins TRBV20-1 to TRBJ2-1, with no clear D. V lost 0 bases and J lost 2, with 23 bases in between. The germline V gene has CDR1 DFQATT and CDR2 SNEGSKA (reference sequence). This CDR3 region has 19 residues. Written as DNA, the CDR3 is TGCAGTGCTAGAGAGAGCCGCCCGGGTCGGGTCACTCCCTACAATGAGCAGTTCTTC. This gives the protein CSARESRPGRVTPYNEQFF.

In its sample, this clonotype was seen many times. This beta chain turned up in a library designed for alpha chains; as an off-target read, its abundance says little. The V gene is TRBV7-8, the J gene TRBJ2-3, with 8 bases fitting TRBD1. J lost 2 bases, V lost 5 bases, and 6 bases had no gene match. The CDR3 runs to 15 residues. The V gene's germline CDR1 is SGHVS and CDR2 FQNEAQ. CDR3 sequence reads: CASSTTGALTDTQYF. Here the CDR3 DNA reads TGTGCCAGCAGCACGACAGGGGCCCTCACAGATACGCAGTATTTT.

This clonotype was picked up many times. This beta chain came through as a stray read in a library set up for alpha chains, and its size says little. CDR3 sequence: CSVDFRNTGELFF. The DNA of the CDR3 is TGCAGCGTTGATTTCAGGAACACCGGGGAGCTGTTTTTT. The chain couples TRBV29-1 to TRBJ2-2, with D uncertain. Germline CDR1 SQVTM, CDR2 ANQGSEA. V lost 3 bases to trimming and J lost 1 base, with 6 bases between them. The CDR3 spans 13 residues.

This clonotype was counted ten times or more. This beta chain is a stray read from a library made for alpha chains; its abundance is not meaningful. V is TRBV12-3 or TRBV12-4 and J is TRBJ1-1, with D possibly being TRBD1 (6 bases). The CDR3 has 15 residues. Trimming took off 3 bases at V and 0 bases at J, with 11 bases between the two ends. The CDR3 region is CASSFGGAMNTEAFF. The DNA of the CDR3 is TGTGCCAGCAGTTTTGGGGGGGCTATGAACACTGAAGCTTTCTTT.

In this sample, this clonotype turned up many times. A library prepared for alpha chains yielded this beta chain as an off-target read; its size is of little meaning. This sequence joins TRBV20-1 and TRBJ1-2; 7 bases fit TRBD1. CDR1 DFQATT and CDR2 SNEGSKA come from the germline V gene (reference sequence). V was pared by 6 bases and J by 4 bases, with 8 bases of the junction left unmatched. The CDR3 loop spans 13 amino acids. DNA of the CDR3: TGCAGTGCCCCTAGGGACAGAAGCTATGGCTACACCTTC. This sequence encodes CSAPRDRSYGYTF.

This clonotype was recorded at least ten times. This beta chain represents an off-target read in a library built for alpha chains; its size is of limited meaning. The chain couples TRBV20-1 to TRBJ2-1, with TRBD2 matching over 13 bases. Germline V gene sequence: CDR1 DFQATT, CDR2 SNEGSKA (reference sequence). CDR3 length equals 17 residues. With 3 bases clipped from V and 6 bases from J, the junction kept 11 bases outside the gene matches. CDR3 region: CSASPLAGGRYTNEQFF. As DNA, the CDR3 is TGCAGTGCTAGCCCACTAGCGGGGGGGCGATATACCAATGAGCAGTTCTTC.

This clonotype was recorded many times. Little can be read into the size of this beta chain, an off-target read in a library designed for alpha chains. The rearrangement links TRBV12-3 or TRBV12-4 to TRBJ2-7; D gene ambiguous. V lost 11 bases, J lost 0 bases, and 11 bases lay in between. The CDR3 contains 12 residues. The CDR3 bases are TGTGCCCCTAACCCTCCCTCCTACGAGCAGTACTTC. Protein: CAPNPPSYEQYF.

This clonotype has a count of ten or more. This beta chain was picked up by a library intended for alpha chains and is off target, so its count carries little meaning. V and J are TRBV20-1 and TRBJ2-3; D perhaps matches TRBD1 (5 bases). This CDR3 contains 13 residues. Trimming cost V 6 bases and J 2 bases, with 12 bases left between them. Germline CDR1 is DFQATT and CDR2 is SNEGSKA (reference sequence). The CDR3 DNA follows: TGCAGTGCCCCCGGCAGGGCCACAGATACGCAGTATTTT. Translating it yields CSAPGRATDTQYF.

To note about this clonotype: Little can be read into the size of this beta chain, an off-target read in a library designed for alpha chains. The chain carries TRBV19 and TRBJ1-1; D perhaps matches TRBD1 (6 bases). The CDR3 runs 14 residues. Per germline, CDR1 LNHDA and CDR2 SQIVND (reference sequence). Trimming removed 4 bases at V and 1 base at J, with 10 bases between. The CDR3 is CASSTLQGNTEAFF. The CDR3 coding sequence is TGTGCCAGTAGTACCTTACAGGGGAACACTGAAGCTTTCTTT.